This T cell receptor (beta chain) emerged from a study of siplizumab effects on memory and regulatory T cells. Germline V CDR1 and CDR2: SGHTA, FQGNSA. The CDR3 has 14 amino acids. Between the trimmed V and J ends, which lost 5 bases and 2 bases, there was a span of 12 bases. This clone was seen only once. No antigen is known for it. Overall study results and limits: Under siplizumab, alloreactive sequences traced to unstimulated CD4+ memory cells were significantly reduced.

Using immunoSEQ multiplex PCR, the repertoire was profiled, and TCRdb retains in-frame clones only, with some absent. The sample records approximately 110,000 clones, roughly 94% being singletons. The receptor comes from a human donor in good health. The chain links TRBV7-2 to TRBJ2-5; the D is unclear. The sample comprised Tregs sorted from blood. The CDR3 loop reads CASSPRSAQETQYF. CDR3 coding DNA: TGTGCCAGCAGCCCCCGATCAGCTCAAGAGACCCAGTACTTC.